The clone carrying this T cell receptor (beta chain) was observed a handful of times. Antigen: not known. The CDR3 sequence is 15 residues long. The V and J ends lost 6 bases and 5 bases respectively, with 20 bases between them. The V gene's germline CDR1 is SGHAT and CDR2 FQDESV (reference sequence). Original data processing: Filtering differed because ImmunoSEQ produced junction-only sequences that carried no quality scores. Sequencing used immunoSEQ multiplex PCR; TCRdb keeps in-frame clones, though not all of them. V and J calls and clone size are copied from that table; D and trimming were computed from the DNA. The sample yields about 1.1 million clones, roughly 77% seen once. This sample is part of a study of shared clonotypes between healthy human individuals. Study details: Participating donors consisted of a couple of women and a few men aged 18 to 49.

General study points: In this cohort, only blood was sampled, and tissue repertoires likely differ.

The chain combines TRBV11-1 with TRBJ2-7; D could derive from TRBD1 or TRBD2 (5 bases each). Material for sequencing was memory CD4+ T cells from PBMCs. The subset here: CD45RA-negative fraction. The clonotype was recovered from a man aged 18-30 years in good health. Some clones in this sample may be carry-over from other donors' samples. The CDR3 is CASRRRGGGLDEQYF. The DNA of the CDR3 is TGTGCCAGCAGACGCCGGGGCGGAGGCCTCGACGAGCAGTACTTC.